Listed here are 27 T cell receptor beta chains from one sample, sequenced in a study of preoperative IRX-2 immunotherapy in early breast cancer. The assay was immunoSEQ multiplex PCR, and TCRdb's table has in-frame clones only and misses some. The table lists approximately 12,000 clones, approximately 90% of them singletons. The sample's treatment: preoperative locoregional IRX-2 cytokine immunotherapy. Sample acquisition took place from a patient treated with IRX-2 immunotherapy. These receptors were obtained from a human donor with breast cancer.

This rearrangement joins TRBV6-1 to TRBJ2-1, with a possible D match to TRBD1 (5 bases). Germline V lookup: CDR1 MNHNS, CDR2 SASEGT. There are 13 residues in the CDR3. The germline V and J ends were trimmed by 2 bases and 4 bases, with 6 bases remaining between them. CDR3 loop: CASSEQGYNEQFF. The CDR3 nucleotides read TGTGCCAGCAGTGAACAGGGTTACAATGAGCAGTTCTTC.

The chain has TRBV30 and TRBJ1-1; tentative D call: TRBD1 (6 bases). Trimming pared 3 bases from V and 3 bases from J, leaving 11 bases between. The germline CDR1 and CDR2 sequences are GTSNPN and SVGIG (reference sequence). The CDR3 has 13 amino acids. This CDR3 reads CAWSLQGDTEAFF. The CDR3 DNA reads TGTGCCTGGAGCCTACAGGGAGACACTGAAGCTTTCTTT.

The V call is TRBV2, the J call TRBJ2-1; D could derive from TRBD1 or TRBD2 (7 bases each). Per the germline V gene, CDR1 is SNHLY and CDR2 is FYNNEI. V gave up 6 bases and J gave up 7 bases, with 10 bases separating them. CDR3 length equals 12 residues. The CDR3 reads CASRQGGNEQFF. Here the CDR3 DNA reads TGTGCCAGCAGGCAGGGGGGGAATGAGCAGTTCTTC.

The V and J genes are TRBV6-5 and TRBJ2-5; 8 positions match TRBD1. Germline V gene sequence: CDR1 MNHEY, CDR2 SVGAGI. V shed 5 bases, J shed 4 bases, and the junction held 6 bases outside the gene matches. CDR3 length equals 14 residues. The CDR3 DNA follows: TGTGCCAGCAGTGCGACACAGGGGGGAGAGACCCAGTACTTC. As protein: CASSATQGGETQYF.

The V gene is TRBV19, the J gene TRBJ1-1; TRBD1 matches at 9 bases. This CDR3 is built from 16 residues. V lost 7 bases to trimming and J lost 0 bases; unmatched junction nucleotides: 9. The germline V gene has CDR1 LNHDA and CDR2 SQIVND (reference sequence). The CDR3 loop reads CASKGDRDFMNTEAFF. CDR3 sequence (DNA): TGTGCCAGTAAAGGGGACAGGGACTTTATGAACACTGAAGCTTTCTTT.

This rearrangement joins TRBV25-1 to TRBJ1-6; possible D gene TRBD1, 6 bases. Germline V CDR1 and CDR2: MGHDK, SYGVNS. The CDR3 is 16 amino acids. Trimming took off 3 bases at V and 4 bases at J, with 13 bases between the two ends. The CDR3, as DNA: TGTGCCAGCAGTGAGGGGGGGGCCCTTTATAATTCACCCCTCCACTTT. It specifies CASSEGGALYNSPLHF.

The genes are TRBV18 and TRBJ1-5; D possibly corresponds to TRBD1 (5 bases). V was trimmed by 6 bases and J by 4 bases, leaving 13 bases between them. CDR3 length: 14 amino acids. Germline V gene data show CDR1 as KGHSH and CDR2 as LQKENI. The CDR3 loop is CASSSTGGNQPQHF. DNA of the CDR3: TGTGCCAGCTCCTCTACGGGGGGGAATCAGCCCCAGCATTTT.

V usage is TRBV5-4 and J usage is TRBJ1-1, with D maybe TRBD1 (6 bases). The germline V gene has CDR1 SGHNT and CDR2 YYREEE (reference sequence). The CDR3 length is 16 residues. V was clipped by 1 base and J by 11 bases, with 24 bases between them. CDR3: CASSLTRGAGPQVAFF. The CDR3 bases are TGTGCCAGCAGCTTGACAAGGGGGGCCGGTCCCCAAGTGGCTTTCTTT.

The rearrangement links TRBV5-1 to TRBJ2-2; D is unresolved. CDR3 size: 13 residues. Deletions cut 3 bases from V and 5 bases from J, with 8 bases between. CDR1 and CDR2 (germline): SGHRS, YFSETQ. The CDR3 nucleotides are TGCGCCAGCAGCTATGCAGAAACCGGGGAGCTGTTTTTT. Protein product: CASSYAETGELFF.

This clone was seen just once. The chain carries TRBV11-3 and TRBJ1-1; no clear D gene. The germline V gene encodes CDR1 SGHNT and CDR2 YENEEA. Trimming removed 10 bases from V and 4 bases from J, with 16 bases in between. The CDR3 loop spans 13 amino acids. The CDR3 DNA follows: TGTGCCACCGGGGAGGGATCGGGCACTGAAGCTTTCTTT. Protein: CATGEGSGTEAFF.

This chain uses TRBV10-2 with TRBJ1-6; no clear D gene. The V end was cut by 6 bases, the J end by 7 bases, with 10 bases between. This CDR3 contains 13 residues. CDR1 and CDR2 from the germline V gene are WSHSY and SAAADI. CDR3 bases: TGCGCCAGCAGCGCCGCTTGGAATTCACCCCTCCACTTT. Translation: CASSAAWNSPLHF.

With respect to this clone: At one end the junction does not follow the germline gene, possibly because of a read error. V usage is TRBV19 and J usage is TRBJ2-3, with D hard to call. The CDR3 has 14 residues. Germline lookup yields CDR1 LNHDA and CDR2 SQIVND (reference sequence). CDR3 sequence (DNA): TGTGCCGGTAGTATGCCCCTAAACACAGATACGCAGTATTTT. It codes for CAGSMPLNTDTQYF.

This clone was counted once. J is TRBJ1-6 and V is TRBV6-5; D is unclear. The ends were cut back, 0 bases at V and 10 bases at J, with 4 bases in the middle. Germline values: CDR1 MNHEY, CDR2 SVGAGI. The CDR3 has 12 residues. The CDR3 region has the DNA TGTGCCAGCAGTTACTCTGCGTCACCCCTCCACTTT. Protein: CASSYSASPLHF.

The rearrangement links TRBV6-1 to TRBJ1-6, with no clear D. CDR1 MNHNS and CDR2 SASEGT come from the germline V gene. Between the trimmed V and J ends, which lost 1 base and 11 bases, there was a span of 9 bases. The CDR3 contains 13 residues. The CDR3 nucleotides read TGTGCCAGCAGTGAAGGGGGTAGGCCACCCCTCCACTTT. Amino acids: CASSEGGRPPLHF.

The rearrangement links TRBV6-6 to TRBJ2-7, with no clear D. The CDR3 extends over 13 amino acids. Trimming shortened V by 0 bases and J by 4 bases, and 7 bases separated the two germline ends. The V gene's germline CDR1 is MNHNY and CDR2 SVGAGI (reference sequence). CDR3 in amino acids: CASSYSAGYEQYV. DNA of the CDR3: TGTGCCAGCAGTTACTCGGCCGGGTACGAGCAGTACGTC.

The gene calls are TRBV18 and TRBJ1-5; no definite D call. V lost 3 bases to trimming and J lost 6 bases, with 15 bases between them. The CDR3 is 15 amino acids. Germline CDR1 is KGHSH and CDR2 is LQKENI. The CDR3 bases are TGTGCCAGCTCACCCGCAGGAGGTTTAGGTCAGCCCCAGCATTTT. It is translated as CASSPAGGLGQPQHF.

This rearrangement joins TRBV2 to TRBJ1-1; TRBD1 matches at 8 bases. This CDR3 contains 15 residues. With V trimmed by 5 bases and J by 5 bases, 10 bases remained unmatched. The germline gives CDR1 SNHLY, CDR2 FYNNEI. Here the CDR3 DNA reads TGTGCCAGCAGTCTATCAAGGACAGGGAGAACTGAAGCTTTCTTT. Its translation: CASSLSRTGRTEAFF.

The chain recombines TRBV7-3 with TRBJ2-1; D uncertain. The V gene's germline CDR1 is SGHTA and CDR2 FQGTGA. Deletions cut 5 bases from V and 8 bases from J, with 16 bases between. CDR3 length equals 14 residues. CDR3: CASSPEPAADEQFF. The CDR3 DNA reads TGTGCCAGCAGCCCGGAGCCTGCAGCCGATGAGCAGTTCTTC. Based on the CDR3 plus reference TRBV7-3 and TRBJ2-1, the full variable domain is GAGVSQTPSNKVTEKGKYVELRCDPISGHTALYWYRQSLGQGPEFLIYFQGTGAADDSGLPNDRFFAVRPEGSVSTLKIQRTERGDSAVYLCASSPEPAADEQFFGPGTRLTVL.

The chain uses TRBV5-1 and TRBJ2-1; TRBD2 is a possible D gene (5 bases). Trimming pared 4 bases from V and 0 bases from J, leaving 20 bases between. Per germline, CDR1 SGHRS and CDR2 YFSETQ. This CDR3 is 18 amino acids long. The CDR3: CASSNSALLAGSYNEQFF. CDR3 DNA sequence: TGCGCCAGCAGCAACAGCGCCCTCCTGGCGGGCTCCTACAATGAGCAGTTCTTC. Using reference TRBV5-1 and TRBJ2-1 for the parts outside the CDR3, the full variable domain is KAGVTQTPRYLIKTRGQQVTLSCSPISGHRSVSWYQQTPGQGLQFLFEYFSETQRNKGNFPGRFSGRQFSNSRSEMNVSTLELGDSALYLCASSNSALLAGSYNEQFFGPGTRLTVL.

This chain connects TRBV28 to TRBJ1-5; D remains ambiguous. The V end lost 8 bases, the J end lost 3 bases, and 14 bases lay between the germline ends. The CDR3 is 14 residues long. Germline V lookup: CDR1 MDHEN, CDR2 SYDVKM. The CDR3 loop is CASRLSVPNQPQHF. DNA of the CDR3: TGTGCCAGCCGACTCTCGGTCCCCAATCAGCCCCAGCATTTT.

V and J are TRBV5-4 and TRBJ1-1, with D possibly TRBD1 on 6 matching bases. Germline CDR1 reads SGHNT; CDR2 reads YYREEE (reference sequence). The ends were cut back, 4 bases at V and 1 base at J, with 14 bases in the middle. The CDR3 covers 15 residues. The CDR3 DNA reads as TGTGCCAGCAGCCCACCGCAGGGGCCGAACACTGAAGCTTTCTTT. Translated, it gives CASSPPQGPNTEAFF.

The chain is built from TRBV5-1 and TRBJ2-3, with D perhaps matching TRBD1 or TRBD2 (5 bases each). This CDR3 is built from 16 residues. Germline-derived CDR1 and CDR2 are SGHRS and YFSETQ. V lost 4 bases to trimming and J lost 4 bases, with 19 bases between them. CDR3 region: CASSLSGPGGADTQYF. The DNA for the CDR3 is TGCGCCAGCAGCCTCTCGGGACCCGGAGGCGCAGATACGCAGTATTTT.

This chain connects TRBV5-4 to TRBJ2-5; D is unresolved. The DNA end favors TRBJ2-7, so the J call may be wrong. There are 15 residues in the CDR3. Germline values: CDR1 SGHNT, CDR2 YYREEE (reference sequence). CDR3 nucleotides: TGTGCCAGCAGCCATCCCGCCCAAGGGTCCTACGAGCAGTACTTC. It codes for CASSHPAQGSYEQYF.

This chain uses TRBV5-1 with TRBJ2-1; TRBD2 aligns across 13 bases. Germline lookup yields CDR1 SGHRS and CDR2 YFSETQ. This CDR3 region has 15 residues. V lost 4 bases to trimming and J lost 8 bases; unmatched junction nucleotides: 6. CDR3 sequence: CASSPTSGGAHEQFF. CDR3 bases: TGCGCCAGCAGCCCAACTAGCGGGGGGGCTCATGAGCAGTTCTTC.

Concerning this clone itself: Sequence at one end of the junction differs from germline and may be a read error. This chain uses TRBV4-1 with TRBJ1-1; D remains ambiguous. The length of the CDR3 is 14 residues. From germline, CDR1 is MGHRA and CDR2 YSYEKL. The CDR3 sequence is CASSQDITFSRAFF. DNA for the CDR3: TGCGCCAGCAGTCAAGACATTACTTTTTCTCGAGCTTTCTTT.

The rearrangement joins TRBV6-6 to TRBJ1-1, with D uncertain. Germline V gene data show CDR1 as MNHNY and CDR2 as SVGAGI (reference sequence). With 5 bases removed from V and 1 base from J, the gap between germline ends came to 8 bases. The CDR3 extends over 13 amino acids. The CDR3 DNA sequence: TGTGCCAGCAGTCCCCCCAGGAACACTGAAGCTTTCTTT. Translation: CASSPPRNTEAFF.

This chain connects TRBV7-2 to TRBJ1-4; D perhaps matches TRBD1 (5 bases). Germline V CDR1 and CDR2: SGHTA, FQGNSA. V lost 5 bases, J lost 8 bases, and 18 bases lay in between. The CDR3 loop spans 15 amino acids. DNA for the CDR3: TGTGCCAGCAGCCTGGCCGGGACTTCTCTGGAAAAACTGTTTTTT. It encodes CASSLAGTSLEKLFF.